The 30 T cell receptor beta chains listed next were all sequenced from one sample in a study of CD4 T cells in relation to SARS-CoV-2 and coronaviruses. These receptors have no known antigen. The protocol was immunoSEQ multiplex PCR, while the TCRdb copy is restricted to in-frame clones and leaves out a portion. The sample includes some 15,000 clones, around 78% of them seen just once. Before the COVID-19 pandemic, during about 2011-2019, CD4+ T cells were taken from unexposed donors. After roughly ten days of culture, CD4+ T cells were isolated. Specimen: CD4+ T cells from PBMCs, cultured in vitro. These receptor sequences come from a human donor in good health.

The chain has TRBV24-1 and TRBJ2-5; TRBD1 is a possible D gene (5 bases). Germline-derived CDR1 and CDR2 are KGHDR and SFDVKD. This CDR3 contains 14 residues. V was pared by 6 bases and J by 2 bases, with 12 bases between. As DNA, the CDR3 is TGTGCCACCAGTAACCCAGGGCTTCAAGAGACCCAGTACTTC. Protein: CATSNPGLQETQYF.

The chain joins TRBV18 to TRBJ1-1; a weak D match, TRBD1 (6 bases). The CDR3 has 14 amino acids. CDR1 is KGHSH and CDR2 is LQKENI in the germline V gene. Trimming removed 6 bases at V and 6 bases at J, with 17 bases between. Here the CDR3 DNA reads TGTGCCAGCTCCCCAGCCGACAGGAGAGCTGAAGCTTTCTTT. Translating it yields CASSPADRRAEAFF.

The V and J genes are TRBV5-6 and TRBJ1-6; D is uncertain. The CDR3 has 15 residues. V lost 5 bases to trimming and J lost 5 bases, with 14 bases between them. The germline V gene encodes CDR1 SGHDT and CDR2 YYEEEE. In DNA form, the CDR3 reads TGTGCCAGCAGAAGTGGGCCGAACAATAATTCACCCCTCCACTTT. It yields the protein CASRSGPNNNSPLHF.

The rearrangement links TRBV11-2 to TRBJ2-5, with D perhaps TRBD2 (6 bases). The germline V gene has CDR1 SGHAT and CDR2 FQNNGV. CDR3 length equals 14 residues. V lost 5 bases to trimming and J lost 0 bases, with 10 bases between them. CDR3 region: CASSPGTHQETQYF. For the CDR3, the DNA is TGTGCCAGCAGCCCAGGGACTCACCAAGAGACCCAGTACTTC.

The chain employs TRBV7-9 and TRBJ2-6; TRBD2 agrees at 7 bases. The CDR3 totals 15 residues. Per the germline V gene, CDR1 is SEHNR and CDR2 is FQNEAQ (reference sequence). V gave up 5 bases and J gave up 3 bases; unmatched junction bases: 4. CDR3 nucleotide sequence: TGTGCCAGCAGCATGGGGGAGGGTGGGGCCAACGTCCTGACTTTC. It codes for CASSMGEGGANVLTF.

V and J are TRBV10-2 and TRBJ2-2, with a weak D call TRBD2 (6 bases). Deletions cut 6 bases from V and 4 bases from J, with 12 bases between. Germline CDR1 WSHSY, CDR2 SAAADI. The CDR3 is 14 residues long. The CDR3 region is CASRWDSGTGELFF. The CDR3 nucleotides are TGCGCCAGCAGGTGGGACTCCGGCACCGGGGAGCTGTTTTTT.

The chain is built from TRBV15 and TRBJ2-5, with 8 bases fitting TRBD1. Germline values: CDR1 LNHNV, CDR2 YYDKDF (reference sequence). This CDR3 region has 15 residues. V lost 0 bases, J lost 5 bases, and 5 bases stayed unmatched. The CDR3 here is CATSRDAGGRETQYF. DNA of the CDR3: TGTGCCACCAGCAGAGATGCAGGGGGCCGGGAGACCCAGTACTTC. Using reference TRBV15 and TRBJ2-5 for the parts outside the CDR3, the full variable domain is DAMVIQNPRYQVTQFGKPVTLSCSQTLNHNVMYWYQQKSSQAPKLLFHYYDKDFNNEADTPDNFQSRRPNTSFCFLDIRSPGLGDTAMYLCATSRDAGGRETQYFGPGTRLLVL.

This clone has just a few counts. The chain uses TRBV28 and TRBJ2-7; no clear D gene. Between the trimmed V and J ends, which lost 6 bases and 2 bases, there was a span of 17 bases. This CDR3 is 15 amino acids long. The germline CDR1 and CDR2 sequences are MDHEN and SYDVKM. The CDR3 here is CASSDSPRAPYEQYF. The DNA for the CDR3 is TGTGCCAGCAGCGATAGCCCTCGAGCCCCCTACGAGCAGTACTTC.

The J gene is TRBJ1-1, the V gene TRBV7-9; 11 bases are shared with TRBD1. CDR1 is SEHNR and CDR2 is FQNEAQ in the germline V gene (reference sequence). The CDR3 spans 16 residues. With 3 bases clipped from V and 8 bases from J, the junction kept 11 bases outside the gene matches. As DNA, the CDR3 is TGTGCCAGCAGCTTCCTTCCGGGACAGGGGGTTTTCGAAGCTTTCTTT. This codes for CASSFLPGQGVFEAFF. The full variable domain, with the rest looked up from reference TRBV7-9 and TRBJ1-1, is DTGVSQNPRHKITKRGQNVTFRCDPISEHNRLYWYRQTLGQGPEFLTYFQNEAQLEKSRLLSDRFSAERPKGSFSTLEIQRTEQGDSAMYLCASSFLPGQGVFEAFFGQGTRLTVV.

The CDR3 is CAISGTSGGEGEQFF. The CDR3 coding sequence is TGTGCCATCAGTGGGACTAGCGGGGGGGAGGGGGAGCAGTTCTTC. The chain is built from TRBV10-3 and TRBJ2-1, with 15 bases aligning to TRBD2. From germline, CDR1 is ENHRY and CDR2 SYGVKD. The CDR3 contains 15 residues. Trimming removed 4 bases from V and 10 bases from J; junction bases left unmatched: 5.

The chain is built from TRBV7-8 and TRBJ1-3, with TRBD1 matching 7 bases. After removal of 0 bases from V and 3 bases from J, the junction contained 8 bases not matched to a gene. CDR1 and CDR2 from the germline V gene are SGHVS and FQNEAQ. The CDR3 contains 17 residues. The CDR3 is CASSLAQAGGGGNTIYF. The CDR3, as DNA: TGTGCCAGCAGCTTAGCGCAGGCAGGGGGTGGTGGAAACACCATATATTTT.

CDR3 DNA sequence: TGCGCCAGCAGCTTGGGCAGGCCCACCGGGGAGCTGTTTTTT. Translated: CASSLGRPTGELFF. The V gene is TRBV5-1, the J gene TRBJ2-2; D gene unclear. CDR1 and CDR2 from the germline V gene are SGHRS and YFSETQ. This CDR3 spans 14 amino acids. Between the trimmed V and J ends, which lost 0 bases and 4 bases, there was a span of 7 bases.

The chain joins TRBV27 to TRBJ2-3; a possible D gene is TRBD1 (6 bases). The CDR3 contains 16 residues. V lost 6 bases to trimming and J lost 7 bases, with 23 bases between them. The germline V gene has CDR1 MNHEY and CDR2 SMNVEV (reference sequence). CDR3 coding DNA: TGTGCCAGCAGAAATCAGGGGACCACGGGACAACATACGCAGTATTTT. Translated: CASRNQGTTGQHTQYF.

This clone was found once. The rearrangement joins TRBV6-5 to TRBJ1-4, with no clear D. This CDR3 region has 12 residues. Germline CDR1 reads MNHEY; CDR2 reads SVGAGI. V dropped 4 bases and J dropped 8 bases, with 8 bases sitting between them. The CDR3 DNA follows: TGTGCCAGCAGTTCTCCGGGGGAAAAACTGTTTTTT. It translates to CASSSPGEKLFF.

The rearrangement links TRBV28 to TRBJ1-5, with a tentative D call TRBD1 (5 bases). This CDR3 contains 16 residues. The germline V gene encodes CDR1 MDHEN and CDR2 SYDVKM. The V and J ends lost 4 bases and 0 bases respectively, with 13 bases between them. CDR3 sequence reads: CASSSFRGYSNQPQHF. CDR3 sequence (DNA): TGTGCCAGCAGTTCCTTCCGGGGCTATAGCAATCAGCCCCAGCATTTT.

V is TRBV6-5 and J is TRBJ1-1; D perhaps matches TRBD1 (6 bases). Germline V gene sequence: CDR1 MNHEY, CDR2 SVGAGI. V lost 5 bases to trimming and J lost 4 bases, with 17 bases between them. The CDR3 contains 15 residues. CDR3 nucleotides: TGTGCCAGCAGTCCGGGGGCGAATTTGATCACTGAAGCTTTCTTT. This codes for CASSPGANLITEAFF.

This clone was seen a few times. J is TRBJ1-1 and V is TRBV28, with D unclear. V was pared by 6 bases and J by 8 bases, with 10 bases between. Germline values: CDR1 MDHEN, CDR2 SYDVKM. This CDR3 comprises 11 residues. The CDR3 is CASSLQREAFF. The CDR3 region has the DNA TGTGCCAGCAGCCTACAGCGAGAAGCTTTCTTT.

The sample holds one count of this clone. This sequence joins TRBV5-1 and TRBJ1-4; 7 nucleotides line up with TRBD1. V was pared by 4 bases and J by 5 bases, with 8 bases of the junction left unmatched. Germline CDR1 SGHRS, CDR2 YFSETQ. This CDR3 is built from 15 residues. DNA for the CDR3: TGCGCCAGCAGCAGGGGGGACAGCGAGAATGAAAAACTGTTTTTT. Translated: CASSRGDSENEKLFF.

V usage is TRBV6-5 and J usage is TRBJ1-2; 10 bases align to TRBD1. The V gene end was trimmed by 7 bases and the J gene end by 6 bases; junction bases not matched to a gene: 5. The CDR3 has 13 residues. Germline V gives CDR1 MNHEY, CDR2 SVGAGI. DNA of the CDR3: TGTGCCAGCACCTGGGGACAGGGGAATGGCTACACCTTC. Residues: CASTWGQGNGYTF.

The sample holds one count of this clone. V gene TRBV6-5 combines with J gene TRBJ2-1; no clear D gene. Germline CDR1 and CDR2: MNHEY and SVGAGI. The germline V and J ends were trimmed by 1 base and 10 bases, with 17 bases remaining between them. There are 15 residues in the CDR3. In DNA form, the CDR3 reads TGTGCCAGCAGTTACTTCGTTGGCAGTGGAAGGGAGCAGTTCTTC. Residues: CASSYFVGSGREQFF.

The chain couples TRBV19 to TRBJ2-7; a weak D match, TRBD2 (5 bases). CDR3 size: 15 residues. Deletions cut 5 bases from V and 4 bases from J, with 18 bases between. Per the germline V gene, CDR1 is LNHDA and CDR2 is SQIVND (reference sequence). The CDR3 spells CASSWRARPNYEQYF. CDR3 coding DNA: TGTGCCAGTAGTTGGCGGGCCAGGCCAAATTACGAGCAGTACTTC.

The CDR3 nucleotides read TGTGCCAGCAGCCAACGGCAGGGGGCATCTAATGAAAAACTGTTTTTT. The encoded protein is CASSQRQGASNEKLFF. V is TRBV3-1 (or the pseudogene TRBV3-2) and J is TRBJ1-4; 8 positions match TRBD1. This CDR3 is built from 16 residues. Germline assignment: CDR1 LGHDT and CDR2 YNNKEL (reference sequence). V trimming: 2 bases; J trimming: 3 bases; junction bases outside the gene matches: 5.

CDR3 protein: CAWSGTGAYNEQFF. CDR3 in DNA: TGTGCCTGGAGCGGGACAGGGGCGTACAATGAGCAGTTCTTC. The J gene is TRBJ2-1, the V gene TRBV30; 10 bases align to TRBD1. Germline V gene sequence: CDR1 GTSNPN, CDR2 SVGIG (reference sequence). This CDR3 is 14 amino acids long. Trimming took 3 bases from V and 4 from J; bases not matched to a gene: 3. Complete variable domain (other parts from reference TRBV30 and TRBJ2-1): SQTIHQWPATLVQPVGSPLSLECTVEGTSNPNLYWYRQAAGRGLQLLFYSVGIGQISSEVPQNLSASRPQDRQFILSSKKLLLSDSGFYLCAWSGTGAYNEQFFGPGTRLTVL.

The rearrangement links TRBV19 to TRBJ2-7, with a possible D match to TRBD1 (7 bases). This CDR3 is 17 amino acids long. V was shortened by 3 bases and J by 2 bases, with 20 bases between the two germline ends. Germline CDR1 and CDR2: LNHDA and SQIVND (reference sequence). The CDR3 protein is CASSITLAGGIPYEQYF. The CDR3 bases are TGTGCCAGTAGTATTACGTTGGCAGGGGGGATACCCTACGAGCAGTACTTC. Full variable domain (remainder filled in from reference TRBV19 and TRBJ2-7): DGGITQSPKYLFRKEGQNVTLSCEQNLNHDAMYWYRQDPGQGLRLIYYSQIVNDFQKGDIAEGYSVSREKKESFPLTVTSAQKNPTAFYLCASSITLAGGIPYEQYFGPGTRLTVT.

This chain's CDR3 is CASSKDRGNTEAFF. For the CDR3, the DNA is TGTGCCAGCAGCAAGGACAGGGGGAACACTGAAGCTTTCTTT. The chain links TRBV7-8 to TRBJ1-1; 9 positions agree with TRBD1. The ends lost 5 bases at V and 1 base at J; junction bases unmatched: 2. The V gene's germline CDR1 is SGHVS and CDR2 FQNEAQ. This CDR3 has 14 residues.

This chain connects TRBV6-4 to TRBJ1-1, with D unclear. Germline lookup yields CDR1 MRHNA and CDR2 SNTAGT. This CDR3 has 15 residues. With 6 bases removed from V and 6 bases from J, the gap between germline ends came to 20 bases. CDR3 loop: CASSHTEEGKSEAFF. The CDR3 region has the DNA TGTGCCAGCAGCCATACAGAGGAGGGAAAGTCTGAAGCTTTCTTT.

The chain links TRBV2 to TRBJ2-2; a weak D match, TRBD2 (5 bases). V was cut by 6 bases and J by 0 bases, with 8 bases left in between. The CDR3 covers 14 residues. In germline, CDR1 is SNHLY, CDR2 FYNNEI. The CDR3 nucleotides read TGTGCCAGCAGACGAGGGCCGAACACCGGGGAGCTGTTTTTT. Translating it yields CASRRGPNTGELFF.

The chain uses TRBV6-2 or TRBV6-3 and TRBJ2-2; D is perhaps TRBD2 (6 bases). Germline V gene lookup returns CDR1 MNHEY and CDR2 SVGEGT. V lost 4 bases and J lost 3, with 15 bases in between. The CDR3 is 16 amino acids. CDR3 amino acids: CASSLGGGLHTGELFF. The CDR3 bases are TGTGCCAGCAGTTTGGGGGGAGGACTGCACACCGGGGAGCTGTTTTTT.

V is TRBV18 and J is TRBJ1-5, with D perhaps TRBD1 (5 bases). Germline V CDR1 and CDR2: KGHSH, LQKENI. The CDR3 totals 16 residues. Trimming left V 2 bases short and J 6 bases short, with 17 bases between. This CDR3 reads CASSPTTLGRGQPQHF. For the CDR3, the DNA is TGTGCCAGCTCACCAACGACACTGGGGCGCGGTCAGCCCCAGCATTTT.

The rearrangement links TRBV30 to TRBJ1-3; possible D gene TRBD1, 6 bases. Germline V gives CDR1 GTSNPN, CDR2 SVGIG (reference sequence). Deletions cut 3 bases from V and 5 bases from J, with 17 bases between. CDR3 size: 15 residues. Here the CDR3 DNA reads TGTGCCTGGAGCGAGACGGACAGTAGGCGAAACACCATATATTTT. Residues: CAWSETDSRRNTIYF.